The rows below give T cell receptor beta chains drawn from one sample of a study of blood T cell repertoires in COVID-19. TCRdb's table, derived via immunoSEQ multiplex PCR, lists solely in-frame clones and lacks some. This sample has 250,000 to 400,000 clones, with approximately 88% found just once. The sequenced sample was PBMCs or T cells enriched from blood (not recorded which). The receptors here all came from a man aged 55 to 70 who had recovered from COVID-19. CDR3s include the opening cysteine and the closing phenylalanine or tryptophan. Each record gives: D gene, clone size, J gene, V gene, CDR3 protein, CDR3 DNA. A D gene is named only where the DNA matches it firmly. Clone size, where shown, is once, few, many, or a class for clones that have expanded.

>-|-|TRBJ1-1|TRBV2
CASSEEVNTEAFF
TGTGCCAGCAGTGAGGAGGTAAACACTGAAGCTTTCTTT
>TRBD2|-|TRBJ2-2|TRBV5-1
CASRSGTSGFLSTGELFF
TGCGCCAGCAGGTCCGGGACTAGCGGGTTTCTGAGCACCGGGGAGCTGTTTTTT
>TRBD2|-|TRBJ2-1|TRBV3-1/TRBV3-2
CASSQPGLVSYNEQFF
TGTGCCAGCAGCCAACCGGGACTAGTATCCTACAATGAGCAGTTCTTC
>TRBD2|-|TRBJ2-2|TRBV11-3
CASSLRNGRGTGELFF
TGTGCCAGCAGCTTAAGAAACGGGAGGGGCACCGGGGAGCTGTTTTTT
>TRBD1|-|TRBJ2-1|TRBV3-1/TRBV3-2
CASSQAARDRVRQFF
TGTGCCAGCAGCCAGGCTGCCCGGGACAGGGTTCGGCAGTTCTTC
>-|once|TRBJ2-1|TRBV6-5
CASRLAAGSYNEQFF
TGTGCCAGCAGGCTAGCCGCAGGCTCCTACAATGAGCAGTTCTTC
>TRBD1|-|TRBJ1-2|TRBV28
CASSGERQGVRGYTF
TGTGCCAGCAGCGGGGAGAGACAGGGTGTTCGGGGCTACACCTTC
>TRBD1|-|TRBJ2-5|TRBV5-1
CASSLEQGVVFGETQYF
TGCGCCAGCAGCTTGGAACAGGGGGTAGTTTTTGGAGAGACCCAGTACTTC
>TRBD1|-|TRBJ1-4|TRBV18
CASSLGQDHEKLFF
TGTGCCAGCTCACTAGGACAGGACCATGAAAAACTGTTTTTT
>TRBD2|-|TRBJ2-1|TRBV24-1
CATATGLAEYNEQFF
TGTGCCACCGCAACGGGACTAGCGGAATACAATGAGCAGTTCTTC
>-|-|TRBJ1-2|TRBV28
CATSGGANYGYTF
TGTGCCACGTCGGGAGGGGCCAACTATGGCTACACCTTC
>-|-|TRBJ1-1|TRBV29-1
CSVKRQKDTEAFF
TGCAGCGTTAAGCGACAGAAGGACACTGAAGCTTTCTTT
>TRBD2|-|TRBJ2-1|TRBV11-2
CASSSGLAGGQSEQFF
TGTGCCAGCAGCTCTGGACTAGCGGGAGGGCAAAGTGAGCAGTTCTTC
>-|-|TRBJ1-4|TRBV4-2
CASSQAQATHEKLFF
TGTGCCAGCAGCCAAGCACAGGCGACCCATGAAAAACTGTTTTTT
>-|-|TRBJ2-5|TRBV7-9
CASSLGGRETQYF
TGTGCCAGCAGCTTAGGGGGCAGGGAGACCCAGTACTTC
>TRBD2|-|TRBJ2-7|TRBV29-1
CSVEGTSGRYEQYF
TGCAGCGTTGAAGGGACTAGCGGGAGGTACGAGCAGTACTTC
>TRBD1|-|TRBJ2-3|TRBV9
CASSVVTGGLGTQYF
TGTGCCAGCAGCGTAGTGACAGGGGGGCTCGGTACGCAGTATTTT
>TRBD1|-|TRBJ1-1|TRBV5-6
CASSLGDRAPNTEAFF
TGTGCCAGCAGCTTGGGGGACAGGGCGCCTAACACTGAAGCTTTCTTT
>TRBD1|-|TRBJ1-4|TRBV28
CASSLPLSRDRGRAREKLFF
TGTGCCAGCAGTTTACCTCTGTCCCGGGACAGGGGGCGGGCAAGAGAAAAACTGTTTTTT
>-|-|TRBJ1-1|TRBV27
CASSFGGNTEAFF
TGTGCCAGCAGTTTTGGCGGGAACACTGAAGCTTTCTTT
>TRBD2|-|TRBJ2-5|TRBV5-1
CASSFTSGRRETQYF
TGCGCCAGCAGCTTCACTAGCGGGAGACGGGAGACCCAGTACTTC
>TRBD1|-|TRBJ2-4|TRBV6-4
CASSDSKGAGLTNIQYF
TGTGCCAGCAGTGACTCGAAGGGGGCAGGGTTGACAAACATTCAGTACTTC
>-|few|TRBJ2-3|TRBV11-2
CASSFIHTDTQYF
TGTGCCAGCAGCTTCATACACACAGATACGCAGTATTTT
>TRBD2|once|TRBJ2-2|TRBV25-1
CASSGLAGGRHTGELFF
TGTGCCAGCAGTGGACTAGCGGGAGGGCGCCACACCGGGGAGCTGTTTTTT
>TRBD2|-|TRBJ2-7|TRBV6-5
CASSYTGTSGYEQYF
TGTGCCAGCAGTTACACCGGGACTAGCGGCTACGAGCAGTACTTC
>-|-|TRBJ2-3|TRBV9
CASSNRVTTDTQYF
TGTGCCAGCAGCAACCGGGTGACCACAGATACGCAGTATTTT
>-|-|TRBJ2-3|TRBV28
CASSLWKAANIVDTQYF
TGTGCCAGCAGTTTATGGAAAGCGGCTAACATTGTGGATACGCAGTATTTT
>TRBD2|-|TRBJ2-7|TRBV3-1/TRBV3-2
CASSHGLAGTYEQYF
TGTGCCAGCAGCCACGGACTAGCGGGCACCTACGAGCAGTACTTC
>-|-|TRBJ1-2|TRBV6-5
CASSYIGRNNYGYTF
TGTGCCAGCAGTTACATTGGGAGGAACAACTATGGCTACACCTTC